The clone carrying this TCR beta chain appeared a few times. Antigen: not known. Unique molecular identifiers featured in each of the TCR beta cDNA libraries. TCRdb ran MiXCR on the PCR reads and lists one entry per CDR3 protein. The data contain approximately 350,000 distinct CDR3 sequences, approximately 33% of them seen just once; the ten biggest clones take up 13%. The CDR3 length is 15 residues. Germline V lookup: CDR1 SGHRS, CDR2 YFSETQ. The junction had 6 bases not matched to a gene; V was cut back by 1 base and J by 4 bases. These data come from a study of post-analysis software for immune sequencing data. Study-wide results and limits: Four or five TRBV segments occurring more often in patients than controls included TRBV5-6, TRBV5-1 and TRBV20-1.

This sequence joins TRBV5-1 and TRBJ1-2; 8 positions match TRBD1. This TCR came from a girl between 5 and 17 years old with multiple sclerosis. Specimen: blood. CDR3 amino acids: CASSLLTGASYGYTF. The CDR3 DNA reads TGCGCCAGCAGCTTGTTGACAGGGGCGTCCTATGGCTACACCTTC. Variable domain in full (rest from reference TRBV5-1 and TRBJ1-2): KAGVTQTPRYLIKTRGQQVTLSCSPISGHRSVSWYQQTPGQGLQFLFEYFSETQRNKGNFPGRFSGRQFSNSRSEMNVSTLELGDSALYLCASSLLTGASYGYTFGSGTRLTVV.